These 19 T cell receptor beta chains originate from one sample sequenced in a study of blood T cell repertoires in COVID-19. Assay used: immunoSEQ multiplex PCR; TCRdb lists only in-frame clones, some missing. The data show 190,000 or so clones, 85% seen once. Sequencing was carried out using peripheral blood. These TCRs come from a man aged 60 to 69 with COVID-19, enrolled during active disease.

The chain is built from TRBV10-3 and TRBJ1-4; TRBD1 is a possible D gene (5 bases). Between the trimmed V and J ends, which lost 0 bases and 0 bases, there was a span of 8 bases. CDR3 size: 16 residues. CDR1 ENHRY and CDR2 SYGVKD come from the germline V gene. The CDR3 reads CAISESPGATNEKLFF. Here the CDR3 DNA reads TGTGCCATCAGTGAGTCCCCGGGGGCAACTAATGAAAAACTGTTTTTT.

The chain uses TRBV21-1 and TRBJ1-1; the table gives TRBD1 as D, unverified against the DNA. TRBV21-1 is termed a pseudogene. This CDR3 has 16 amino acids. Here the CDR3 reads CASSELTQGAKTEAFF. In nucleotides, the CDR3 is TGTGCCAGCAGCGAATTAACACAGGGGGCAAAAACTGAAGCTTTCTTT.

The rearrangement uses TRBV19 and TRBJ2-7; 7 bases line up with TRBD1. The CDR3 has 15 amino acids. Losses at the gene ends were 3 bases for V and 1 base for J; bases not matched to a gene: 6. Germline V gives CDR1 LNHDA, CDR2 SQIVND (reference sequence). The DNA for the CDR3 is TGTGCCAGTAGTATTTCCCCAGGGGGATCCTACGAGCAGTACTTC. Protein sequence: CASSISPGGSYEQYF. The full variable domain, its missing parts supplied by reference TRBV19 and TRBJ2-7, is DGGITQSPKYLFRKEGQNVTLSCEQNLNHDAMYWYRQDPGQGLRLIYYSQIVNDFQKGDIAEGYSVSREKKESFPLTVTSAQKNPTAFYLCASSISPGGSYEQYFGPGTRLTVT.

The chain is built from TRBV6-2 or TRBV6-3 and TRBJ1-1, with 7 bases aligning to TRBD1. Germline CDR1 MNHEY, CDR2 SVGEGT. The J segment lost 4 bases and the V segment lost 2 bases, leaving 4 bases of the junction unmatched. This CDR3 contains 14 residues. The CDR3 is CASSYIGQATEAFF. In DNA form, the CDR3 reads TGTGCCAGCAGTTACATTGGACAGGCCACTGAAGCTTTCTTT.

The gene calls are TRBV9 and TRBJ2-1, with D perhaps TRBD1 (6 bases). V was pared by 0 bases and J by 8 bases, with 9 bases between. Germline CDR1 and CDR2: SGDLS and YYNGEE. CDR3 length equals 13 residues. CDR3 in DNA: TGTGCCAGCAGCGTAGATCAGGGGCATGAGCAGTTCTTC. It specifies CASSVDQGHEQFF. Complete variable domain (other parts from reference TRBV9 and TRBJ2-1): DSGVTQTPKHLITATGQRVTLRCSPRSGDLSVYWYQQSLDQGLQFLIQYYNGEERAKGNILERFSAQQFPDLHSELNLSSLELGDSALYFCASSVDQGHEQFFGPGTRLTVL.

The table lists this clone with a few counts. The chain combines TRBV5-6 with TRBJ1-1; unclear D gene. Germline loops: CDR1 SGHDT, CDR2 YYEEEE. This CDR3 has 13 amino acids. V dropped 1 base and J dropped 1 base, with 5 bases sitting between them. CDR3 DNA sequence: TGTGCCAGCAGCTTGCTTCCGAACACTGAAGCTTTCTTT. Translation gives CASSLLPNTEAFF.

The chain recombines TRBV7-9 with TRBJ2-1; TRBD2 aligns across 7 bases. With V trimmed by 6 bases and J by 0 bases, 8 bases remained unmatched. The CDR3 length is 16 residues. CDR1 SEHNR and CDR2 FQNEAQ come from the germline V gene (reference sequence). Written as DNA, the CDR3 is TGTGCCAGCAGGTCTAGCGGAGTCAGCTCCTACAATGAGCAGTTCTTC. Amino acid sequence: CASRSSGVSSYNEQFF.

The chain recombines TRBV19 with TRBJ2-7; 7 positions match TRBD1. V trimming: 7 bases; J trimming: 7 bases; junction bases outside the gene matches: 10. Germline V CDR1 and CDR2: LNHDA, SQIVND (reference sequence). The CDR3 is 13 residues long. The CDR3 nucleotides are TGTGCCAGTACACCGGGACAGAGTTGGGAGCAGTACTTC. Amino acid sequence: CASTPGQSWEQYF.

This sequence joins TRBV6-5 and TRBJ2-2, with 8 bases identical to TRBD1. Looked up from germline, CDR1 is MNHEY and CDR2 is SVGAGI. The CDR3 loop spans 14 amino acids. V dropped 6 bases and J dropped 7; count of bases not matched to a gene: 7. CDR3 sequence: CASRPQGAVGELFF. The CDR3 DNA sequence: TGTGCCAGCAGGCCTCAGGGGGCGGTCGGGGAGCTGTTTTTT.

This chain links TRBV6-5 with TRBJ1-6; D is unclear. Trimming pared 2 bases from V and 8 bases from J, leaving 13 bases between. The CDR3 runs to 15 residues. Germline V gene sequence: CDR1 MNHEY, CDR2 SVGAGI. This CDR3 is CASSYPKPRDSPLHF. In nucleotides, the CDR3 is TGTGCCAGCAGTTACCCGAAACCACGGGATTCACCCCTCCACTTT.

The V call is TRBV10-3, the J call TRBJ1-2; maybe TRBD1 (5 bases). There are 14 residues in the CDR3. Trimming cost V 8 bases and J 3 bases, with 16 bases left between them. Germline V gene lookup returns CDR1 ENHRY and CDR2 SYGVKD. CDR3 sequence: CAIEAQGSHYGYTF. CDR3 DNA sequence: TGTGCCATCGAGGCCCAGGGTTCCCACTATGGCTACACCTTC.

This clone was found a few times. The CDR3 coding sequence is TGTGCCAGCAGCACCCGCGGCGGTAAAGCTGAAGCTTTCTTT. Residues: CASSTRGGKAEAFF. The chain couples TRBV7-9 to TRBJ1-1; D is undetermined. Trimming removed 5 bases from V and 6 bases from J, with 16 bases in between. The germline CDR1 and CDR2 sequences are SEHNR and FQNEAQ (reference sequence). The CDR3 sequence is 14 residues long.

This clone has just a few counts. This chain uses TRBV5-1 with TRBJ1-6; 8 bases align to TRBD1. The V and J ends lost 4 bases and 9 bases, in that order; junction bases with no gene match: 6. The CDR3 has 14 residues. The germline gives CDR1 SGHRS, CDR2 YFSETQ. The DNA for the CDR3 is TGCGCCAGCAGCGCGGACAGGGAGGGTTCACCCCTCCACTTT. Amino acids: CASSADREGSPLHF.

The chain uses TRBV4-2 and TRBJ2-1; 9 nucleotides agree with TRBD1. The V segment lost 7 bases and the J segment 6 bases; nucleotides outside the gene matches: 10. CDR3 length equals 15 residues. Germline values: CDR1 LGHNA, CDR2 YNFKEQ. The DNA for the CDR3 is TGTGCCAGCACCCTGGGGACAGGGACTTTCAATGAGCAGTTCTTC. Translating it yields CASTLGTGTFNEQFF.

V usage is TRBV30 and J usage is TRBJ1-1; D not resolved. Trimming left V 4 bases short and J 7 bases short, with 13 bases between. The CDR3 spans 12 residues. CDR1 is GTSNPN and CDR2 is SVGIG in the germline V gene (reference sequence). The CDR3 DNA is TGTGCCTGGAATCCTGACGAGGGTGAAGCTTTCTTT. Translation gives CAWNPDEGEAFF. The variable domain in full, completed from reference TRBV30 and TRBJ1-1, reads SQTIHQWPATLVQPVGSPLSLECTVEGTSNPNLYWYRQAAGRGLQLLFYSVGIGQISSEVPQNLSASRPQDRQFILSSKKLLLSDSGFYLCAWNPDEGEAFFGQGTRLTVV.

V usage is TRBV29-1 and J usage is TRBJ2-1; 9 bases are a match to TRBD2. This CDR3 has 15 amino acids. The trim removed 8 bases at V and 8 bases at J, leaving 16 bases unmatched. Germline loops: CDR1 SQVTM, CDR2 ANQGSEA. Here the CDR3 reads CSSQASGGFWDEQFF. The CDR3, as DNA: TGCAGCTCCCAGGCGAGCGGGGGGTTTTGGGATGAGCAGTTCTTC.

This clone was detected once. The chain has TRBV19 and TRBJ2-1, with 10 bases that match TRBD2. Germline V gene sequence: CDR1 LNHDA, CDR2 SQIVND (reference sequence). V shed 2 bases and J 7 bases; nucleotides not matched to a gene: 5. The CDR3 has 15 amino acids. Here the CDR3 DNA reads TGTGCCAGTAGTATAACTAGCGGGGCTCGGAATGAGCAGTTCTTC. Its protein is CASSITSGARNEQFF.

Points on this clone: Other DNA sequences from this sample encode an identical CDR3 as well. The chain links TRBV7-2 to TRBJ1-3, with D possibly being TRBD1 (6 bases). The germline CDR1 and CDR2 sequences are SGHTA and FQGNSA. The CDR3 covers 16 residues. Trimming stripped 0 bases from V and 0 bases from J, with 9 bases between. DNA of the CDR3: TGTGCCAGCAGCTTAGCTTACAGGGACTCTGGAAACACCATATATTTT. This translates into CASSLAYRDSGNTIYF.

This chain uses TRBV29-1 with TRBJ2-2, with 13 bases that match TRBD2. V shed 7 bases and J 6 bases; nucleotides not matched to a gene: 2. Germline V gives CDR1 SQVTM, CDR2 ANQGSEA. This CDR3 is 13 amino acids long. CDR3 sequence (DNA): TGCAGCGGGACTAGCGGGAGTGCCGGGGAGCTGTTTTTT. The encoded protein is CSGTSGSAGELFF.